The 9 T cell receptor beta chains below all came from one sample that was sequenced in a study of cytomegalovirus exposure and HLA in healthy donors. PCR primers comprised 60 Vbeta and 13 Jbeta primers. Generated by immunoSEQ multiplex PCR, the TCRdb table keeps only in-frame clones and is missing some. The sample carries approximately 130,000 clones, approximately 9% recorded once. Sequences were obtained from PBMCs. The receptors come from a middle-aged woman in good health and CMV-seropositive.

This clone has only a few counts. The chain uses TRBV5-6 and TRBJ1-2; D gene ambiguous. Trimming shortened V by 3 bases and J by 4 bases, and 10 bases separated the two germline ends. CDR3 length: 13 residues. Germline values: CDR1 SGHDT, CDR2 YYEEEE. DNA for the CDR3: TGTGCCAGCAGCTCCGGGGTAACCTATGGCTACACCTTC. Translation: CASSSGVTYGYTF.

This clone was recorded a few times. The V and J genes are TRBV4-3 and TRBJ1-5, with no clear D. Per germline, CDR1 LGHNA and CDR2 YSLEER. Deletions cut 2 bases from V and 3 bases from J, with 11 bases between. The CDR3 spans 15 residues. The CDR3 loop reads CASSQLAGNNQPQHF. Here the CDR3 DNA reads TGCGCCAGCAGCCAACTCGCAGGTAACAATCAGCCCCAGCATTTT.

DNA of the CDR3: TGTGCCAGCAGTGATAGAGCGGCAAACACTGAAGCTTTCTTT. Translation: CASSDRAANTEAFF. This sequence joins TRBV2 and TRBJ1-1; D not certain. V lost 3 bases to trimming and J lost 2 bases, with 10 bases between them. The germline V gene has CDR1 SNHLY and CDR2 FYNNEI. CDR3 size: 14 residues.

This clone was counted a few times. At one boundary the junction diverges from the germline segment, which might be a read error. The same CDR3 arises from other DNA sequences in this sample as well. As DNA, the CDR3 is TGCGCCAGCAGCTTGGTGGCGGGTGAGCATTCACCCCTACACTTT. Residues: CASSLVAGEHSPLHF. The chain joins TRBV5-1 to TRBJ1-6; D is undetermined. CDR3 length: 15 amino acids. Germline loops: CDR1 SGHRS, CDR2 YFSETQ.

The genes are TRBV7-2 and TRBJ1-2; a possible D gene is TRBD1 (5 bases). Per the germline V gene, CDR1 is SGHTA and CDR2 is FQGNSA. V was pared by 3 bases and J by 6 bases, with 20 bases between. The CDR3 consists of 16 residues. The CDR3 nucleotides read TGTGCCAGCAGCTTGACGACTCCGGGACCGGGGGATGGCTACACCTTC. The encoded protein is CASSLTTPGPGDGYTF.

This clone was counted a few times. The V call is TRBV10-1, the J call TRBJ2-1; D remains ambiguous. Germline V gene sequence: CDR1 WNHNN, CDR2 SYGVQD (reference sequence). The CDR3 covers 18 residues. Trimming shortened V by 0 bases and J by 2 bases, and 17 bases separated the two germline ends. CDR3 amino acids: CASSESAVGTPPYNEQFF. Here the CDR3 DNA reads TGCGCCAGCAGTGAGTCGGCGGTAGGAACACCGCCCTACAATGAGCAGTTCTTC.

This clone has just a few counts. The chain carries TRBV5-1 and TRBJ2-2; D ambiguous. Germline-derived CDR1 and CDR2 are SGHRS and YFSETQ. This CDR3 contains 15 residues. Trimming shortened V by 1 base and J by 2 bases, and 9 bases separated the two germline ends. CDR3 DNA: TGCGCCAGCAGCTTGTTCCCAGATAACACCGGGGAGCTGTTTTTT. The encoded protein is CASSLFPDNTGELFF.

This clone showed up just a few times. V gene TRBV18 combines with J gene TRBJ1-1, with D uncertain. The length of the CDR3 is 15 residues. Germline-derived CDR1 and CDR2 are KGHSH and LQKENI. V lost 0 bases and J 3 bases, leaving 11 bases between the germline ends. The DNA of the CDR3 is TGTGCCAGCTCACCACCGCCCAGGTTGCACACTGAAGCTTTCTTT. Its translation is CASSPPPRLHTEAFF.

This clone was detected only a few times. The chain has TRBV18 and TRBJ2-1; 8 nucleotides match TRBD1. In germline, CDR1 is KGHSH, CDR2 LQKENI. The CDR3 is 15 amino acids. V was pared by 3 bases and J by 9 bases, with 10 bases of the junction left unmatched. The CDR3 reads CASSPLRQGAGEQFF. CDR3 DNA sequence: TGTGCCAGCTCACCTTTGAGGCAGGGGGCAGGTGAGCAGTTCTTC. Supplemented by reference TRBV18 and TRBJ2-1, the full variable domain reads NAGVMQNPRHLVRRRGQEARLRCSPMKGHSHVYWYRQLPEEGLKFMVYLQKENIIDESGMPKERFSAEFPKEGPSILRIQQVVRGDSAAYFCASSPLRQGAGEQFFGPGTRLTVL.